The clone carrying this T cell receptor (beta chain) was detected a few times. The data originate from a study of naive and memory T cell subsets. The beta constant-region primer was an equimolar mix of two oligonucleotides covering TRBC1 and TRBC2. Four rounds of PCR amplified the ligated cDNA using nested alpha and beta constant-region primers plus SP2. Using its own MiXCR run on the UMI-ligation and nested PCR reads, TCRdb lists one record per CDR3 protein. Of 120,000 or so distinct CDR3 sequences listed, approximately 37% were seen once; the top ten hold approximately 0.88%. Sequencing used central memory CD4+ T cells from blood. This clonotype originated in a human donor in good health.

CDR3 nucleotide sequence: TGTGCCAGCAGTGAACCCACAGGGCACGGGGAGCTGTTTTTT. Amino acid sequence: CASSEPTGHGELFF. The rearrangement uses TRBV25-1 and TRBJ2-2; the D gene is possibly TRBD1 (6 bases). This CDR3 contains 14 residues. The germline CDR1 and CDR2 sequences are MGHDK and SYGVNS. Trimming shortened V by 2 bases and J by 7 bases, and 11 bases separated the two germline ends.